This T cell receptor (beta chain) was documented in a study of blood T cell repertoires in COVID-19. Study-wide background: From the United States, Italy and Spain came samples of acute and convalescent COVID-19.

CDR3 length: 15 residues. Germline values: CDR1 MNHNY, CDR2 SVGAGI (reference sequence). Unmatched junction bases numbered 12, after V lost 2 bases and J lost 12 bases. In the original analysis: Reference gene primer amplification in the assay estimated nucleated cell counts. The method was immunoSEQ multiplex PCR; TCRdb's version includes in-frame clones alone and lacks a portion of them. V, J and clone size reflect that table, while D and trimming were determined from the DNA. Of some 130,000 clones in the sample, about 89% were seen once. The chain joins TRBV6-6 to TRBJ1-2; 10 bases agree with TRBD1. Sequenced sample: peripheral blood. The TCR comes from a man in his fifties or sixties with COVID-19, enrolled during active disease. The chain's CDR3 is CASSYMTGGVSRHTF. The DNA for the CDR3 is TGTGCCAGCAGTTACATGACAGGGGGCGTTTCTCGTCACACCTTC.